This entry is about one TCR beta chain. With the read ending 3 residues before the CDR3 end, the germline J gene is used to fill in that end. The CDR3 loop spans 16 amino acids. CDR1 is SGHVS, CDR2 FNYEAQ, per germline. This sample was taken from a study of T cells in women clearing cervical HPV infection. Study in general: Case blood was drawn when the lesion was first found; control blood after infection became undetectable.

Profiled with immunoSEQ multiplex PCR; TCRdb holds only in-frame clones, not every one. The sample includes 25,000 to 30,000 clones. Sample: blood buffy coat. This sequence originates from a woman between 18 and 69 years old with a cervical HPV16 infection that either progressed to CIN3+ or cleared (not recorded which). The chain couples TRBV7-6 to TRBJ2-2; 7 bases map to TRBD1. CDR3 DNA (partial): TGTGCCAGCAGCTTAGTTCAGTCAGGGGGAAGTGAAAAG. Residues: CASSLVQSGGSEK. The full-length CDR3 reads as CASSLVQSGGSEKLFF.